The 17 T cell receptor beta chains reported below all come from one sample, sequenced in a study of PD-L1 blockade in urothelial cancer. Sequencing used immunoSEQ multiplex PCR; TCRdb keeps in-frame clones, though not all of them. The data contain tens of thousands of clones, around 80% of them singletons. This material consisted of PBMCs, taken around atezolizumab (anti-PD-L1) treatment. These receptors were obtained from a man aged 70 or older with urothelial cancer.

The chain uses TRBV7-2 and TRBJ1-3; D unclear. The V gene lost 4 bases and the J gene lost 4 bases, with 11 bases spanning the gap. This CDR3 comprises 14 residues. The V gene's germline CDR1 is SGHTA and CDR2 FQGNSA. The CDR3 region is CASSSPGGGNTIYF. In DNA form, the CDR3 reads TGTGCCAGCAGCTCTCCGGGAGGGGGAAACACCATATATTTT.

This CDR3 reads CASRRGGSPDTQYF. DNA for the CDR3: TGCGCCAGTCGGAGGGGGGGCAGTCCAGATACGCAGTATTTT. The chain is built from TRBV10-1 and TRBJ2-3, with D possibly TRBD2 on 7 matching bases. Per germline, CDR1 WNHNN and CDR2 SYGVQD (reference sequence). This CDR3 comprises 14 residues. Between the trimmed V and J ends, which lost 9 bases and 4 bases, there was a span of 17 bases.

The CDR3 DNA reads as TGTGCCAGTGGTCTGCAGGGGGCGGTGAACACTGAAGCTTTCTTT. Translation gives CASGLQGAVNTEAFF. The J gene is TRBJ1-1, the V gene TRBV28; 8 bases are shared with TRBD1. This CDR3 spans 15 amino acids. The trim removed 9 bases at V and 0 bases at J, leaving 9 bases unmatched. The germline V gene encodes CDR1 MDHEN and CDR2 SYDVKM.

CDR3 DNA: TGTGCCAGCAGCTTAGCGGCTCGACAGTCCCCTGAAGCTTTCTTT. Its translation: CASSLAARQSPEAFF. The V gene is TRBV7-2, the J gene TRBJ1-1; tentatively, D is TRBD1 (5 bases). CDR3 length equals 15 residues. V was clipped by 0 bases and J by 6 bases, with 14 bases between them. Germline loops: CDR1 SGHTA, CDR2 FQGNSA.

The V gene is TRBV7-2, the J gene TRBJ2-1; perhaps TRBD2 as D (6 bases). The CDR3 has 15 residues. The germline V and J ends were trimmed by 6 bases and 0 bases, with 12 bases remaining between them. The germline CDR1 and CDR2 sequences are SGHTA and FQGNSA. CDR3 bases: TGTGCCAGCAGACCCACGGGAGACTCCTACAATGAGCAGTTCTTC. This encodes CASRPTGDSYNEQFF.

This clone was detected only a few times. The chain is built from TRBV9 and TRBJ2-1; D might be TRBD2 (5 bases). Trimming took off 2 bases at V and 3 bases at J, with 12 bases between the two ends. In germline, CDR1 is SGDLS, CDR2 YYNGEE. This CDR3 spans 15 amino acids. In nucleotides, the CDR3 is TGTGCCAGCAGCGTCCTGGCGGGTGGCTACAATGAGCAGTTCTTC. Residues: CASSVLAGGYNEQFF.

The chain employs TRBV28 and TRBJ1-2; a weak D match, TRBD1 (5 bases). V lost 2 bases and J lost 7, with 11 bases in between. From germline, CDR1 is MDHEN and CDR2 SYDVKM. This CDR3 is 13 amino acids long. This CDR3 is CASSLGGFLGYTF. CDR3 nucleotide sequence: TGTGCCAGCAGTTTAGGGGGGTTCCTTGGCTACACCTTC.

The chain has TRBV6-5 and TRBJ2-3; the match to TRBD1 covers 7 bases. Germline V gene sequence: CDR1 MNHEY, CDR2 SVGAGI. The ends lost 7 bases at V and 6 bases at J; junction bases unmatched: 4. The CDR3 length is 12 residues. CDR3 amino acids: CASNTGDDTQYF. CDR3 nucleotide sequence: TGTGCCAGCAATACAGGGGACGATACGCAGTATTTT.

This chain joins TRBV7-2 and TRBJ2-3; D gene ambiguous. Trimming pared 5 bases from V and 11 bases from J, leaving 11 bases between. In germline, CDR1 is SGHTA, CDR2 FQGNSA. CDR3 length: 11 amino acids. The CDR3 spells CASSLPLMQYF. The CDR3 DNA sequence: TGTGCCAGCAGCCTACCCCTGATGCAGTATTTT.

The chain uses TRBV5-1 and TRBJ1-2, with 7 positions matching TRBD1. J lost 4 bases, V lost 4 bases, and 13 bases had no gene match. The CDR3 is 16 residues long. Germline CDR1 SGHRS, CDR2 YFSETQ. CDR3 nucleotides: TGCGCCAGCAGCCCTGACCGGACAGGTGGAAGCTATGGCTACACCTTC. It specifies CASSPDRTGGSYGYTF.

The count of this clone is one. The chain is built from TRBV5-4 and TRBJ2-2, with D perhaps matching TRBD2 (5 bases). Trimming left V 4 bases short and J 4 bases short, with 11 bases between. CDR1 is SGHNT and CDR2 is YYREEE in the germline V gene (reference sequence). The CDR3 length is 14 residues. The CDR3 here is CASSLREPTGELFF. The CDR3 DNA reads TGTGCCAGCAGCCTTCGGGAACCCACCGGGGAGCTGTTTTTT.

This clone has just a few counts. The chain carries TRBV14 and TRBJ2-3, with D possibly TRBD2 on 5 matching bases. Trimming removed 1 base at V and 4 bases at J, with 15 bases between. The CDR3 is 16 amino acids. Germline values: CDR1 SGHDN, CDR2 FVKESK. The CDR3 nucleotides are TGTGCCAGCAGCCAAGCCCAGCTCTGGGGAGCAGATACGCAGTATTTT. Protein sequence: CASSQAQLWGADTQYF.

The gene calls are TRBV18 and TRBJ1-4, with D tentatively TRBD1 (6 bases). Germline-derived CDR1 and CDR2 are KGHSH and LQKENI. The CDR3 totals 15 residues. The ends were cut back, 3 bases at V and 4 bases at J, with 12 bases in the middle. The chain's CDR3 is CASSPVQGFNEKLFF. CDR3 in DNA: TGTGCCAGCTCACCTGTACAGGGTTTTAATGAAAAACTGTTTTTT. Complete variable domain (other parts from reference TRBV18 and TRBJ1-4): NAGVMQNPRHLVRRRGQEARLRCSPMKGHSHVYWYRQLPEEGLKFMVYLQKENIIDESGMPKERFSAEFPKEGPSILRIQQVVRGDSAAYFCASSPVQGFNEKLFFGSGTQLSVL.

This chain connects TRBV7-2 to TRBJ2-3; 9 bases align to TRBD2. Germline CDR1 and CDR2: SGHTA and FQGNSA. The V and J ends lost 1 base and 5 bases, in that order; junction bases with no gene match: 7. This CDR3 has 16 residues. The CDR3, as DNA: TGTGCCAGCAGCTTAGGCGGGAGGGCCAGCGGAGATACGCAGTATTTT. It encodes CASSLGGRASGDTQYF.

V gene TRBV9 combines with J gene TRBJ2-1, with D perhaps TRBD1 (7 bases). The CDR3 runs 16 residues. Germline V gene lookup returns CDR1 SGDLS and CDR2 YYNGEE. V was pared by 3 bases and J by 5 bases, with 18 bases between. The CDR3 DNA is TGTGCCAGCAGCGGAAACCCAGGGGGGTTTCACAATGAGCAGTTCTTC. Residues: CASSGNPGGFHNEQFF.

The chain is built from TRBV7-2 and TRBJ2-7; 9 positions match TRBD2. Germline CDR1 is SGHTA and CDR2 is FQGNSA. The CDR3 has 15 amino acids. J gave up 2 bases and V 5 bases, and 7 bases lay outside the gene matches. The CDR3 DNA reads TGTGCCAGCAGCCCCCTGGGACTAGCAGCCTACGAGCAGTACTTC. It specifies CASSPLGLAAYEQYF.

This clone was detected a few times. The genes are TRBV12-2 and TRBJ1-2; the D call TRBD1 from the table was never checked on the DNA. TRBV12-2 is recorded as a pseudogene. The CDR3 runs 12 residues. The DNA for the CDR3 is TGTGCAAGTACGAGACAGGGGAATGGCTACACCTTC. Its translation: CASTRQGNGYTF.